The present entry profiles one TCR beta chain with its context. Its antigen remains unidentified. The data were obtained in a study of shared clonotypes between healthy human individuals. Study-wide results and limits: Few donors limited the genetic and exposure-history diversity represented.

CDR3 length equals 16 residues. The V gene end was trimmed by 1 base and the J gene end by 4 bases; junction bases not matched to a gene: 8. Germline values: CDR1 MGHRA, CDR2 YSYEKL. Roughly 200 ng DNA, about 33,000 T cell genomes, went into each sorted-subset replicate PCR. The table came from immunoSEQ multiplex PCR; TCRdb's copy has only in-frame clones and leaves some out. The sample holds some 2 million clones, approximately 94% seen once. Naive CD8 cells comprised CD45RO-negative, CCR7-positively selected cells, excluding terminally differentiated effector memory CD45RA+ cells. Sequencing was performed on naive CD8+ T cells sorted from blood. This sequence joins TRBV4-1 and TRBJ2-7, with 9 bases identical to TRBD1. This TCR came from a man aged 18 to 30 in good health. CDR3 in amino acids: CASSQGGQGIKYEQYF. In nucleotides, the CDR3 is TGCGCCAGCAGCCAAGGGGGACAGGGTATTAAATACGAGCAGTACTTC.